Listed below are T cell receptor beta chains from one sample, sequenced in a study of identifying expanded T cells in peripheral blood. Clones were sequenced by immunoSEQ multiplex PCR, and TCRdb holds only the in-frame ones, with some missing. Here the sample spans 60,000 to 70,000 clones, approximately 80% being singletons. The material sequenced was blood. The receptors stem from a person between 18 and 75 years old in good health. The CDR3 runs from the conserved cysteine through the conserved F or W. The order of the fields is V gene, D gene, clone size, J gene, CDR3 protein, CDR3 DNA. A D gene is named only where the DNA matches it firmly. Clone size is shown for a subset of rows, as once, few, many or a class of expanded clone.

v_call: TRBV11-2
d_call: TRBD2
clone_size: NA
j_call: TRBJ2-5
cdr3_aa: CASSQMIAGVETQYF
cdr3_nt: TGTGCCAGCAGCCAAATGATCGCGGGAGTTGAGACCCAGTACTTC

v_call: TRBV10-1
d_call: TRBD1
clone_size: NA
j_call: TRBJ1-2
cdr3_aa: CASSDHLWDRRPYGYTF
cdr3_nt: TGCGCCAGCAGTGACCACCTTTGGGACAGAAGGCCCTATGGCTACACCTTC

v_call: TRBV27
d_call: NA
clone_size: NA
j_call: TRBJ1-3
cdr3_aa: CASSYHREPQSSGNTIYF
cdr3_nt: TGTGCCAGCAGTTACCACAGGGAACCCCAGAGCTCTGGAAACACCATATATTTT

v_call: TRBV5-1
d_call: TRBD1
clone_size: NA
j_call: TRBJ2-1
cdr3_aa: CASSFETGYNEQFF
cdr3_nt: TGCGCCAGCAGCTTTGAGACAGGGTACAATGAGCAGTTCTTC

v_call: TRBV7-9
d_call: NA
clone_size: NA
j_call: TRBJ1-1
cdr3_aa: CASSLFSLVGEAFF
cdr3_nt: TGTGCCAGCAGCTTATTCTCTTTGGTGGGGGAGGCTTTCTTT

v_call: TRBV18
d_call: NA
clone_size: NA
j_call: TRBJ1-1
cdr3_aa: CASSPPRGWDTEAFF
cdr3_nt: TGTGCCAGCTCACCACCAAGGGGGTGGGACACTGAAGCTTTCTTT

v_call: TRBV19
d_call: NA
clone_size: NA
j_call: TRBJ2-6
cdr3_aa: CASSIRGSGANVLTF
cdr3_nt: TGTGCCAGTTCCATCAGGGGCTCTGGGGCCAACGTCCTGACTTTC

v_call: TRBV11-2
d_call: NA
clone_size: NA
j_call: TRBJ2-2
cdr3_aa: CASSLVVSGELFF
cdr3_nt: TGTGCCAGCAGCTTAGTGGTTTCCGGGGAGCTGTTTTTT

v_call: TRBV7-8
d_call: NA
clone_size: NA
j_call: TRBJ2-1
cdr3_aa: CASSLYQGNEQFF
cdr3_nt: TGTGCCAGCAGCCTATATCAGGGGAATGAGCAGTTCTTC

v_call: TRBV4-2
d_call: TRBD1
clone_size: NA
j_call: TRBJ1-2
cdr3_aa: CASSQESGTGKGYTF
cdr3_nt: TGTGCCAGCAGCCAAGAATCTGGGACAGGGAAGGGCTACACCTTC

v_call: TRBV9
d_call: TRBD1
clone_size: NA
j_call: TRBJ2-2
cdr3_aa: CASSVEGARTGELFF
cdr3_nt: TGTGCCAGCAGCGTAGAGGGGGCGAGAACCGGGGAGCTGTTTTTT

v_call: TRBV7-2
d_call: NA
clone_size: NA
j_call: TRBJ2-2
cdr3_aa: CASSSRGTGNGELFF
cdr3_nt: TGTGCCAGCAGCTCGCGGGGGACAGGAAACGGGGAGCTGTTTTTT

v_call: TRBV7-2
d_call: TRBD2
clone_size: NA
j_call: TRBJ2-7
cdr3_aa: CASSANPSGSTYEQYF
cdr3_nt: TGTGCCAGCAGCGCCAACCCTAGCGGGAGCACCTACGAGCAGTACTTC

v_call: TRBV29-1
d_call: NA
clone_size: once
j_call: TRBJ2-5
cdr3_aa: CSVEGRAGPNQETQYF
cdr3_nt: TGCAGCGTTGAGGGGCGGGCAGGGCCCAACCAAGAGACCCAGTACTTC

v_call: TRBV5-1
d_call: TRBD1
clone_size: NA
j_call: TRBJ1-1
cdr3_aa: CASSPGQGADTEAFF
cdr3_nt: TGCGCCAGCAGCCCGGGACAGGGGGCGGACACTGAAGCTTTCTTT

v_call: TRBV7-8
d_call: NA
clone_size: NA
j_call: TRBJ2-3
cdr3_aa: CASSRGDTQYF
cdr3_nt: TGTGCCAGCAGCCGTGGGGATACGCAGTATTTT

v_call: TRBV6-4
d_call: TRBD2
clone_size: NA
j_call: TRBJ2-7
cdr3_aa: CASSDREEYSYEQYF
cdr3_nt: TGTGCCAGCAGTGACCGGGAGGAATACTCCTACGAGCAGTACTTC

v_call: TRBV7-2
d_call: TRBD2
clone_size: NA
j_call: TRBJ2-5
cdr3_aa: CASSPTWLAGRETQYF
cdr3_nt: TGTGCCAGCAGCCCCACTTGGCTAGCGGGGCGAGAGACCCAGTACTTC

v_call: TRBV5-1
d_call: NA
clone_size: once
j_call: TRBJ1-6
cdr3_aa: CASSLSRRDNSPLHF
cdr3_nt: TGCGCCAGCAGCTTATCTCGCAGGGACAATTCACCCCTCCACTTT